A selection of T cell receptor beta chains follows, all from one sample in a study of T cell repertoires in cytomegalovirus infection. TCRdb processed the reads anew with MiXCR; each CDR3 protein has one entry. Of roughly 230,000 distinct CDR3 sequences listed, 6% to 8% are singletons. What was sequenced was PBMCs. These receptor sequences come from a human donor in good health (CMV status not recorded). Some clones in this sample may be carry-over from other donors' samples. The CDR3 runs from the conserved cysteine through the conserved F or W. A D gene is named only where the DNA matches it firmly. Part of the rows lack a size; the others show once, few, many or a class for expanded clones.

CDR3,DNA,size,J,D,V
CASRGRRINEKLFF,TGTGCCAGCAGGGGAAGGAGGATAAATGAAAAACTGTTTTTT,many,TRBJ1-4,-,TRBV28
CASSLYGLFATNTGELFF,TGTGCCAGCAGCTTATATGGATTGTTCGCTACGAACACCGGGGAGCTGTTTTTT,many,TRBJ2-2,-,TRBV7-9
CASSFGTGRAYEQYF,TGTGCCAGCAGTTTCGGGACAGGGAGGGCCTACGAGCAGTACTTC,-,TRBJ2-7,TRBD1,TRBV12-3/TRBV12-4
CASSQSQGANYGYTF,TGCGCCAGCAGCCAATCACAGGGAGCTAACTATGGCTACACCTTC,-,TRBJ1-2,-,TRBV4-1
CASRATINEQFF,TGTGCCAGCAGAGCAACAATCAATGAGCAGTTCTTC,many,TRBJ2-1,-,TRBV6-2/TRBV6-3
CASSLAEEQFF,TGTGCCAGCAGCTTAGCGGAAGAGCAGTTCTTC,many,TRBJ2-1,-,TRBV7-2
CASSSASGRVNTGELFF,TGTGCCAGCAGCTCCGCTTCGGGCAGGGTGAACACCGGGGAGCTGTTTTTT,many,TRBJ2-2,-,TRBV7-3
CASSLLADSYNEQFF,TGTGCCAGCAGCTTATTAGCGGATTCCTACAATGAGCAGTTCTTC,many,TRBJ2-1,-,TRBV5-5
CASSLTHRDGYTF,TGCGCCAGCAGCCTCACCCACAGGGACGGCTACACCTTC,-,TRBJ1-2,-,TRBV5-1
CASIGTGGGEQYF,TGTGCCAGCATCGGGACAGGGGGCGGCGAGCAGTACTTC,many,TRBJ2-7,TRBD1,TRBV5-5
CSAGHRPSYEQYF,TGCAGTGCCGGACATAGGCCCTCCTACGAGCAGTACTTC,many,TRBJ2-7,-,TRBV20-1
CATSYRDRDSPLHF,TGTGCCACCAGCTACCGGGACAGGGATTCACCCCTCCACTTT,many,TRBJ1-6,TRBD1,TRBV15
CASSVNSNTGELFF,TGTGCCAGCAGTGTAAACTCGAACACCGGGGAGCTGTTTTTT,-,TRBJ2-2,-,TRBV2
CSVQWTGRINYGYTF,TGCAGCGTCCAGTGGACAGGAAGAATTAACTATGGCTACACCTTC,many,TRBJ1-2,TRBD1,TRBV29-1
CASSPRGTGSAGANVLTF,TGTGCCAGCAGCCCCCGGGGGACAGGGTCGGCTGGGGCCAACGTCCTGACTTTC,many,TRBJ2-6,TRBD1,TRBV7-2
CASSLAWETQYF,TGTGCCAGCAGCTTGGCCTGGGAGACCCAGTACTTC,-,TRBJ2-5,-,TRBV5-6
CASTYPGWETQYF,TGTGCCAGCACCTACCCGGGTTGGGAGACCCAGTACTTC,many,TRBJ2-5,-,TRBV6-6
CASSRREPTPGELFF,TGTGCCAGCAGTAGACGGGAGCCCACACCCGGGGAGCTGTTTTTT,many,TRBJ2-2,-,TRBV7-2
CASSLFSLGIKNTEAFF,TGTGCCAGCAGCCTCTTCAGCTTGGGGATCAAGAACACTGAAGCTTTCTTT,many,TRBJ1-1,-,TRBV14
CSGRTIGTQYF,TGCAGCGGGAGGACCATCGGGACCCAGTACTTC,-,TRBJ2-5,-,TRBV29-1
CASSTFRNTEAFF,TGTGCCAGCAGCACGTTCAGGAACACTGAAGCTTTCTTT,many,TRBJ1-1,-,TRBV7-3
CASNNRGYNEQFF,TGTGCCAGCAATAACAGGGGCTACAATGAGCAGTTCTTC,few,TRBJ2-1,TRBD1,TRBV12-3/TRBV12-4
CASSPDRDDYGYTF,TGTGCCAGCAGCCCGGACAGGGACGACTATGGCTACACCTTC,many,TRBJ1-2,TRBD1,TRBV4-2
CASSLTSGTGSPLHF,TGTGCCAGCAGCTTGACTTCCGGGACGGGTTCACCCCTCCACTTT,many,TRBJ1-6,-,TRBV7-2
CSVGGQGALIQYF,TGCAGCGTCGGCGGTCAGGGGGCCTTGATTCAGTACTTC,-,TRBJ2-4,TRBD1,TRBV29-1
CASSSIRVNEQFF,TGTGCCAGCAGTTCCATTAGGGTCAATGAGCAGTTCTTC,many,TRBJ2-1,-,TRBV13
CASSFGTAVNSPLHF,TGTGCCAGCAGTTTTGGGACTGCCGTGAATTCACCCCTCCACTTT,many,TRBJ1-6,-,TRBV12-3/TRBV12-4
CASSHGTGGNEQFF,TGCGCCAGCAGCCACGGGACAGGAGGAAATGAGCAGTTCTTC,many,TRBJ2-1,TRBD1,TRBV5-1
CASSLDPSIDTQYF,TGTGCCAGCAGCCTAGACCCTAGCATTGATACGCAGTATTTT,many,TRBJ2-3,-,TRBV7-2
CASSLDRGGTDTQYF,TGTGCCAGCAGCCTCGACAGGGGTGGCACAGATACGCAGTATTTT,many,TRBJ2-3,TRBD1,TRBV7-2
CASSEALQGWDGRSYEQYF,TGTGCCAGCAGTGAAGCGCTTCAGGGGTGGGACGGGCGATCCTACGAGCAGTACTTC,-,TRBJ2-7,-,TRBV2
CASSLRPEGEKLFF,TGTGCCAGCAGCTTGCGCCCGGAGGGGGAAAAACTGTTTTTT,many,TRBJ1-4,-,TRBV7-6
CASSLSRTVAGYTF,TGTGCCAGCAGCTTATCCCGGACAGTTGCCGGCTACACCTTC,many,TRBJ1-2,-,TRBV11-1
CASSHRGLGTEAFF,TGTGCCAGCAGTCACAGGGGATTAGGCACTGAAGCTTTCTTT,many,TRBJ1-1,TRBD1,TRBV7-8
CAISSTGDQPQHF,TGTGCCATCAGTTCGACAGGGGACCAGCCCCAGCATTTT,many,TRBJ1-5,TRBD1,TRBV10-3
CASSLARAGGHYEQYF,TGTGCCAGCAGCTTAGCGCGAGCGGGGGGCCACTACGAGCAGTACTTC,many,TRBJ2-7,TRBD2,TRBV7-2
CANQDRPRTQYF,TGTGCCAACCAGGACAGACCGAGGACCCAGTACTTC,many,TRBJ2-5,-,TRBV2
CSARDTSGTEENIQYF,TGCAGTGCTAGAGATACGAGCGGGACAGAAGAAAACATTCAGTACTTC,many,TRBJ2-4,-,TRBV20-1
CASSRPSSYNLPLHF,TGTGCCAGTAGTCGGCCCAGCTCCTATAATTTACCCCTCCACTTT,-,TRBJ1-6,-,TRBV19
CSARNVDYGYTF,TGCAGTGCTAGAAATGTTGACTATGGCTACACCTTC,-,TRBJ1-2,-,TRBV20-1
CASSQLAGGPKTQYF,TGTGCCAGCAGCCAACTAGCGGGGGGCCCCAAGACCCAGTACTTC,many,TRBJ2-5,TRBD2,TRBV7-2
CASKPRSGTGELFF,TGCGCCAGCAAACCTCGTAGCGGGACCGGGGAGCTGTTTTTT,many,TRBJ2-2,TRBD2,TRBV5-1
CAISDGYHNEQFF,TGTGCCATCAGTGACGGGTACCACAATGAGCAGTTCTTC,many,TRBJ2-1,-,TRBV10-3
CASTLGGDTQYF,TGTGCCAGCACCTTGGGCGGAGATACGCAGTATTTT,many,TRBJ2-3,-,TRBV12-3/TRBV12-4
CASTDRQGNTDTQYF,TGTGCCAGCACAGATCGACAGGGGAACACAGATACGCAGTATTTT,many,TRBJ2-3,TRBD1,TRBV28
CASSDQGDRDSPLHF,TGTGCCAGCAGCGATCAGGGGGACAGGGATTCACCCCTCCACTTT,many,TRBJ1-6,TRBD1,TRBV6-1
CASSKTGEAFF,TGTGCCAGCAGTAAAACTGGTGAAGCTTTCTTT,few,TRBJ1-1,-,TRBV12-3/TRBV12-4
CASSFVSGGSYGYTF,TGTGCCAGCAGCTTCGTTTCGGGAGGAAGCTATGGCTACACCTTC,many,TRBJ1-2,-,TRBV7-2
CASSLGIGDGTGELFF,TGTGCCAGCAGCTTAGGTATCGGGGATGGCACCGGGGAGCTGTTTTTT,many,TRBJ2-2,-,TRBV7-2
CATSNVRNYPPYTEAFF,TGTGCCACCAGCAATGTGAGGAACTATCCCCCTTACACTGAAGCTTTCTTT,-,TRBJ1-1,-,TRBV15
CSARVPGGNSPLHF,TGCAGTGCTAGGGTGCCGGGGGGTAATTCACCCCTCCACTTT,-,TRBJ1-6,-,TRBV20-1
CASSLRFPSGTTETQYF,TGTGCCAGCAGCTTAAGATTCCCGTCCGGGACCACGGAGACCCAGTACTTC,-,TRBJ2-5,-,TRBV11-2
CASSPRGGGLNTGELFF,TGTGCCAGCAGTCCACGGGGGGGGGGCCTGAACACCGGGGAGCTGTTTTTT,many,TRBJ2-2,TRBD2,TRBV6-2/TRBV6-3